The next 17 T cell receptor beta chains were all read from a single sample in a study of shared clonotypes between healthy human individuals. Sequenced by immunoSEQ multiplex PCR; TCRdb stores in-frame clones only, minus some. The table has around 2.1 million clones, about 94% seen once; the top ten hold around 0.13%. The sequencing sample was made of naive CD4+ T cells sorted from blood. Subset denoted: CD45RA+ positively selected. The receptors shown here come from a man younger than 30 in good health.

This clone was found once. The gene calls are TRBV9 and TRBJ2-1; tentatively, D is TRBD2 (5 bases). V gave up 0 bases and J gave up 0 bases, with 10 bases separating them. The germline V gene encodes CDR1 SGDLS and CDR2 YYNGEE. This CDR3 is built from 16 residues. CDR3 region: CASSVAGDYSYNEQFF. CDR3 DNA: TGTGCCAGCAGCGTAGCTGGCGACTACTCCTACAATGAGCAGTTCTTC.

This chain connects TRBV5-1 to TRBJ2-5; 7 bases align to TRBD2. The CDR3 sequence is 16 residues long. The germline V gene has CDR1 SGHRS and CDR2 YFSETQ. The V segment lost 0 bases and the J segment 4 bases; nucleotides outside the gene matches: 9. CDR3 sequence reads: CASSLALAARIETQYF. In DNA, the CDR3 is TGCGCCAGCAGCTTGGCCCTAGCGGCTCGCATAGAGACCCAGTACTTC.

Remarks on this clone: The same CDR3 also results from other DNA sequences found in this sample. The rearrangement uses TRBV20-1 and TRBJ2-5; D not resolved. Trimming left V 1 base short and J 5 bases short, with 5 bases between. Germline CDR1 reads DFQATT; CDR2 reads SNEGSKA (reference sequence). The CDR3 consists of 11 residues. The CDR3: CSARGVETQYF. Here the CDR3 DNA reads TGCAGTGCTAGAGGGGTGGAGACCCAGTACTTC.

This chain uses TRBV5-4 with TRBJ1-3; 9 bases are shared with TRBD1. V gave up 4 bases and J gave up 3 bases; unmatched junction bases: 5. Germline values: CDR1 SGHNT, CDR2 YYREEE (reference sequence). The CDR3 is made up of 15 amino acids. The CDR3 DNA sequence: TGTGCCAGCAGCCTACAGGGGGCAGGTGGAAACACCATATATTTT. Amino acid sequence: CASSLQGAGGNTIYF.

The chain uses TRBV2 and TRBJ1-5, with a possible D match to TRBD1 (6 bases). Trimming stripped 3 bases from V and 3 bases from J, with 12 bases between. Looked up from germline, CDR1 is SNHLY and CDR2 is FYNNEI. The CDR3 sequence is 15 residues long. The CDR3 nucleotides read TGTGCCAGCAGTGACGCAGGGGCGTACAATCAGCCCCAGCATTTT. Its protein product is CASSDAGAYNQPQHF.

The chain recombines TRBV7-2 with TRBJ2-3; D uncertain. CDR1 SGHTA and CDR2 FQGNSA come from the germline V gene. The germline V and J ends were trimmed by 1 base and 5 bases, with 13 bases remaining between them. The CDR3 contains 15 residues. The CDR3 DNA reads TGTGCCAGCAGCTTAGGAGAAAGCAGGCGAGATACGCAGTATTTT. It translates to CASSLGESRRDTQYF.

This sequence joins TRBV13 and TRBJ2-1; 10 bases line up with TRBD2. CDR1 is PRHDT, CDR2 FYEKMQ, per germline (reference sequence). The CDR3 runs to 17 residues. V was clipped by 2 bases and J by 9 bases; unmatched bases: 13. Written as DNA, the CDR3 is TGTGCCAGCAGCTTATACGTCGGGACTAGCGCGGAGCCTGAGCAGTTCTTC. This sequence encodes CASSLYVGTSAEPEQFF.

The genes are TRBV5-4 and TRBJ2-5; D may be TRBD2 (6 bases). The CDR3 runs to 14 residues. Looked up from germline, CDR1 is SGHNT and CDR2 is YYREEE (reference sequence). Trimming took 4 bases from V and 3 from J, leaving 13 bases between them. The CDR3, as DNA: TGTGCCAGCAGCCAGGGACTCGGCAAAGAGACCCAGTACTTC. Protein product: CASSQGLGKETQYF.

This sequence joins TRBV6-5 and TRBJ1-3; 8 bases agree with TRBD1. Germline CDR1 and CDR2: MNHEY and SVGAGI. V lost 5 bases, J lost 0 bases, and 3 bases stayed unmatched. This CDR3 comprises 15 residues. CDR3 bases: TGTGCCAGCAGTACAACAGGGGGCTCTGGAAACACCATATATTTT. This gives the protein CASSTTGGSGNTIYF.

V and J are TRBV28 and TRBJ1-6, with D hard to call. Germline V gene data show CDR1 as MDHEN and CDR2 as SYDVKM. Trimming took off 3 bases at V and 6 bases at J, with 9 bases between the two ends. This CDR3 has 14 amino acids. The chain's CDR3 is CASSLTESNSPLHF. The CDR3 region has the DNA TGTGCCAGCAGTTTGACCGAAAGTAATTCACCCCTCCACTTT.

The chain carries TRBV5-1 and TRBJ2-7; a possible D gene is TRBD1 (5 bases). The CDR3 covers 15 residues. CDR1 SGHRS and CDR2 YFSETQ come from the germline V gene. Trimming pared 0 bases from V and 1 base from J, leaving 11 bases between. In DNA form, the CDR3 reads TGCGCCAGCAGCTTGGCAGGGCCTCCATCCTACGAGCAGTACTTC. This translates into CASSLAGPPSYEQYF.

This clone showed up just once. The rearrangement links TRBV2 to TRBJ2-3, with no clear D. V was cut by 5 bases and J by 1 base, with 10 bases left in between. CDR1 and CDR2 (germline): SNHLY, FYNNEI. The CDR3 runs to 14 residues. The CDR3 DNA follows: TGTGCCAGCAGTCCCGACTGGGGCACAGATACGCAGTATTTT. Its translation is CASSPDWGTDTQYF.

This clone is a singleton in its sample. This chain uses TRBV28 with TRBJ1-3; no clear D. This CDR3 spans 13 amino acids. The germline V and J ends were trimmed by 5 bases and 4 bases, with 9 bases remaining between them. Germline V CDR1 and CDR2: MDHEN, SYDVKM. CDR3 in amino acids: CASSPWKGNTIYF. The DNA of the CDR3 is TGTGCCAGCAGTCCGTGGAAGGGAAACACCATATATTTT.

J is TRBJ2-7 and V is TRBV5-1; 7 bases align to TRBD1. V gave up 5 bases and J gave up 6 bases; unmatched junction bases: 5. The CDR3 consists of 12 residues. Germline V gene lookup returns CDR1 SGHRS and CDR2 YFSETQ. The CDR3 is CASSTNRGEQYF. In DNA form, the CDR3 reads TGCGCCAGCAGTACGAACAGGGGCGAGCAGTACTTC. Full variable domain (outside the CDR3, taken from reference TRBV5-1 and TRBJ2-7): KAGVTQTPRYLIKTRGQQVTLSCSPISGHRSVSWYQQTPGQGLQFLFEYFSETQRNKGNFPGRFSGRQFSNSRSEMNVSTLELGDSALYLCASSTNRGEQYFGPGTRLTVT.

The V call is TRBV18, the J call TRBJ2-2; D is undetermined. V shed 3 bases and J shed 2 bases, with 10 bases lying between them. The CDR3 consists of 15 residues. CDR1 is KGHSH and CDR2 is LQKENI in the germline V gene. CDR3: CASSPTPLNTGELFF. The CDR3 coding sequence is TGTGCCAGCTCACCCACGCCCCTAAACACCGGGGAGCTGTTTTTT.

The chain links TRBV7-9 to TRBJ1-1; D remains ambiguous. CDR1 SEHNR and CDR2 FQNEAQ come from the germline V gene (reference sequence). The CDR3 is made up of 12 amino acids. Trimming removed 0 bases from V and 10 bases from J, with 9 bases in between. The CDR3 nucleotides are TGTGCCAGCAGCTTAGCAGGTGTAAGAGCTTTCTTT. This sequence encodes CASSLAGVRAFF. The entire variable domain, with the rest obtained from reference TRBV7-9 and TRBJ1-1, is as follows: DTGVSQNPRHKITKRGQNVTFRCDPISEHNRLYWYRQTLGQGPEFLTYFQNEAQLEKSRLLSDRFSAERPKGSFSTLEIQRTEQGDSAMYLCASSLAGVRAFFGQGTRLTVV.

The chain couples TRBV30 to TRBJ1-4; TRBD1 is a possible D gene (5 bases). CDR1 is GTSNPN, CDR2 SVGIG, per germline (reference sequence). V lost 5 bases to trimming and J lost 8 bases, with 15 bases between them. The CDR3 has 13 amino acids. CDR3 coding DNA: TGTGCCTGGGACCGGGGCCCAAGGGAAAAACTGTTTTTT. It encodes CAWDRGPREKLFF. Full variable domain (remainder filled in from reference TRBV30 and TRBJ1-4): SQTIHQWPATLVQPVGSPLSLECTVEGTSNPNLYWYRQAAGRGLQLLFYSVGIGQISSEVPQNLSASRPQDRQFILSSKKLLLSDSGFYLCAWDRGPREKLFFGSGTQLSVL.